Below are 31 T cell receptor beta chains sequenced from a single sample in a study of early stage breast cancer tumors. Some clones are missing from TCRdb's copy, which holds only in-frame ones; the method was immunoSEQ multiplex PCR. The top ten clones hold roughly 3.5% of a sample with 40,000 to 60,000 clones, 78% of them seen once. The sample comprised blood. The receptors here all came from a middle-aged person with breast cancer.

The chain employs TRBV7-9 and TRBJ2-1; D may be TRBD1 (6 bases). The V gene's germline CDR1 is SEHNR and CDR2 FQNEAQ (reference sequence). The V end was cut by 7 bases, the J end by 4 bases, with 17 bases between. The CDR3 sequence is 15 residues long. The CDR3 sequence: CASIPQGINYNEQFF. CDR3 bases: TGTGCCAGCATCCCACAGGGTATAAATTACAATGAGCAGTTCTTC.

With respect to this clone: Other DNA sequences in this specimen translate into the identical CDR3. The chain couples TRBV6-5 to TRBJ1-5; 7 bases fit TRBD1. Germline CDR1 is MNHEY and CDR2 is SVGAGI. The length of the CDR3 is 14 residues. After removal of 6 bases from V and 2 bases from J, the junction contained 4 bases not matched to a gene. The CDR3 is CASRRTGRNQPQHF. DNA for the CDR3: TGTGCCAGCAGGAGGACAGGCCGCAATCAGCCCCAGCATTTT.

V usage is TRBV10-3 and J usage is TRBJ2-1, with 10 bases that match TRBD2. The junction had 3 bases not matched to a gene; V was cut back by 5 bases and J by 2 bases. CDR3 length equals 15 residues. The germline CDR1 and CDR2 sequences are ENHRY and SYGVKD. CDR3 DNA: TGTGCCATCAGTAGAGGACTAGCGGCCTACAATGAGCAGTTCTTC. It specifies CAISRGLAAYNEQFF.

The gene calls are TRBV11-2 and TRBJ2-7; D is perhaps TRBD1 (5 bases). V was cut by 5 bases and J by 0 bases, with 14 bases left in between. The CDR3 contains 15 residues. Germline V gene sequence: CDR1 SGHAT, CDR2 FQNNGV. The CDR3 DNA reads TGTGCCAGCAGCGTAAGCGACAGTACCTCCTACGAGCAGTACTTC. Translated: CASSVSDSTSYEQYF.

The rearrangement links TRBV19 to TRBJ1-1; 7 nucleotides line up with TRBD1. Germline V gives CDR1 LNHDA, CDR2 SQIVND (reference sequence). The V and J ends lost 7 bases and 1 base, in that order; junction bases with no gene match: 15. The CDR3 length is 17 residues. The chain's CDR3 is CASKQTGTNVWNTEAFF. CDR3 bases: TGTGCCAGTAAACAGACAGGGACAAATGTTTGGAACACTGAAGCTTTCTTT. The whole variable domain, remainder taken from reference TRBV19 and TRBJ1-1, is DGGITQSPKYLFRKEGQNVTLSCEQNLNHDAMYWYRQDPGQGLRLIYYSQIVNDFQKGDIAEGYSVSREKKESFPLTVTSAQKNPTAFYLCASKQTGTNVWNTEAFFGQGTRLTVV.

The chain couples TRBV6-4 to TRBJ1-1, with 8 bases lining up with TRBD1. Germline V lookup: CDR1 MRHNA, CDR2 SNTAGT. The CDR3 is 14 residues long. V was clipped by 6 bases and J by 1 base; unmatched bases: 4. The CDR3 bases are TGTGCCAGCAGCTCGGGACAGGAGAACACTGAAGCTTTCTTT. Its protein product is CASSSGQENTEAFF.

This chain uses TRBV5-1 with TRBJ2-3; D unclear. Trimming removed 1 base from V and 5 bases from J, with 5 bases in between. The V gene's germline CDR1 is SGHRS and CDR2 YFSETQ. The CDR3 is 12 residues long. CDR3 in amino acids: CASSLSRDTQYF. CDR3 DNA: TGCGCCAGCAGCTTGAGTAGAGATACGCAGTATTTT. Variable domain in full (rest from reference TRBV5-1 and TRBJ2-3): KAGVTQTPRYLIKTRGQQVTLSCSPISGHRSVSWYQQTPGQGLQFLFEYFSETQRNKGNFPGRFSGRQFSNSRSEMNVSTLELGDSALYLCASSLSRDTQYFGPGTRLTVL.

The chain employs TRBV30 and TRBJ1-4; 11 nucleotides agree with TRBD1. The germline V gene has CDR1 GTSNPN and CDR2 SVGIG (reference sequence). CDR3 length: 15 amino acids. Trimming cost V 2 bases and J 8 bases; bases outside gene matches: 7. The CDR3 DNA reads as TGTGCCTGGAGTCTCTGGGACAGGGGGGGCGAAAAACTGTTTTTT. Amino acids: CAWSLWDRGGEKLFF.

This chain connects TRBV19 to TRBJ2-7; tentatively, D is TRBD2 (5 bases). The CDR3 covers 14 residues. Deletions cut 3 bases from V and 3 bases from J, with 12 bases between. Per the germline V gene, CDR1 is LNHDA and CDR2 is SQIVND (reference sequence). The CDR3, as DNA: TGTGCCAGTAGTATCAAGACGGGGAACTACGAGCAGTACTTC. It translates to CASSIKTGNYEQYF.

V gene TRBV5-1 combines with J gene TRBJ2-7; 11 bases line up with TRBD2. The CDR3 length is 16 residues. J was trimmed by 5 bases and V by 5 bases; bases with no gene match: 12. Germline values: CDR1 SGHRS, CDR2 YFSETQ. As DNA, the CDR3 is TGCGCCAGCAGGGAGAGACTAGCGGGGTGGTCGGACGAGCAGTACTTC. Protein: CASRERLAGWSDEQYF.

This clone came up once. The chain uses TRBV19 and TRBJ1-1, with 7 bases lining up with TRBD1. CDR1 is LNHDA, CDR2 SQIVND, per germline (reference sequence). With 4 bases clipped from V and 5 bases from J, the junction kept 10 bases outside the gene matches. The CDR3 is 15 residues long. The DNA for the CDR3 is TGTGCCAGTAGTACAGGACAGGCCCTACCTACTGAAGCTTTCTTT. Translating it yields CASSTGQALPTEAFF.

The chain recombines TRBV7-2 with TRBJ2-7; 9 bases map to TRBD1. There are 14 residues in the CDR3. The germline CDR1 and CDR2 sequences are SGHTA and FQGNSA. Losses at the gene ends were 5 bases for V and 6 bases for J; bases not matched to a gene: 8. CDR3 coding DNA: TGTGCCAGCAGCGGCCGGGACAGGGTAAGCGAGCAGTACTTC. This sequence encodes CASSGRDRVSEQYF.

The rearrangement links TRBV27 to TRBJ2-7; no firm D call. V was shortened by 5 bases and J by 7 bases, with 15 bases between the two germline ends. The CDR3 has 13 amino acids. The germline V gene has CDR1 MNHEY and CDR2 SMNVEV (reference sequence). CDR3 coding DNA: TGTGCCAGCAGTACGAACAGAGCTACGGAGCAGTACTTC. The encoded protein is CASSTNRATEQYF.

This chain joins TRBV5-1 and TRBJ2-2; the match to TRBD2 covers 11 bases. Looked up from germline, CDR1 is SGHRS and CDR2 is YFSETQ. CDR3 length: 18 amino acids. J was trimmed by 4 bases and V by 2 bases; bases with no gene match: 10. CDR3 region: CASSLLSGRAGGTGELFF. CDR3 nucleotides: TGCGCCAGCAGCTTACTTAGCGGGAGGGCCGGTGGCACCGGGGAGCTGTTTTTT. The variable domain in full, with the rest retrieved from reference TRBV5-1 and TRBJ2-2, is KAGVTQTPRYLIKTRGQQVTLSCSPISGHRSVSWYQQTPGQGLQFLFEYFSETQRNKGNFPGRFSGRQFSNSRSEMNVSTLELGDSALYLCASSLLSGRAGGTGELFFGEGSRLTVL.

DNA of the CDR3: TGTGCCAGCAGCGTACAAACCACCGACGGAGCTTTCTTT. Protein: CASSVQTTDGAFF. This chain links TRBV9 with TRBJ1-1, with D hard to call. CDR1 is SGDLS and CDR2 is YYNGEE in the germline V gene. Trimming left V 1 base short and J 10 bases short, with 14 bases between. The CDR3 has 13 amino acids.

This chain uses TRBV30 with TRBJ2-1; weak D call: TRBD2 (5 bases). V was cut by 2 bases and J by 3 bases, with 11 bases left in between. The CDR3 is made up of 14 amino acids. From germline, CDR1 is GTSNPN and CDR2 SVGIG (reference sequence). In DNA form, the CDR3 reads TGTGCCTGGAGTAAGACGGGGAGCTACAATGAGCAGTTCTTC. It is translated as CAWSKTGSYNEQFF.

On this clone: This CDR3 is also generated by other DNA sequences in the sample. The chain links TRBV30 to TRBJ2-5; D call uncertain. The V and J ends lost 0 bases and 5 bases respectively, with 10 bases between them. Germline assignment: CDR1 GTSNPN and CDR2 SVGIG (reference sequence). The CDR3 runs 13 residues. The CDR3 spells CAWSVLLGETQYF. DNA for the CDR3: TGTGCCTGGAGTGTCCTGCTAGGCGAGACCCAGTACTTC.

The chain uses TRBV6-6 and TRBJ2-5, with D hard to call. The ends were cut back, 5 bases at V and 4 bases at J, with 8 bases in the middle. There are 12 residues in the CDR3. Germline CDR1 reads MNHNY; CDR2 reads SVGAGI (reference sequence). CDR3 sequence (DNA): TGTGCCAGCAGTGCCACGGGAGAGACCCAGTACTTC. Its translation: CASSATGETQYF.

This chain connects TRBV5-1 to TRBJ2-2; 10 positions match TRBD1. Germline V gene lookup returns CDR1 SGHRS and CDR2 YFSETQ. V was pared by 0 bases and J by 5 bases, with 4 bases of the junction left unmatched. The CDR3 length is 16 residues. CDR3 loop: CASSLAGTGVTGELFF. For the CDR3, the DNA is TGCGCCAGCAGCTTGGCCGGGACAGGGGTAACCGGGGAGCTGTTTTTT.

The V gene is TRBV14, the J gene TRBJ2-5; D gene ambiguous. The CDR3 has 14 amino acids. Germline values: CDR1 SGHDN, CDR2 FVKESK. With 6 bases removed from V and 4 bases from J, the gap between germline ends came to 15 bases. The CDR3 is CASSPTNSGETQYF. The CDR3 DNA follows: TGTGCCAGCAGTCCAACGAACTCAGGAGAGACCCAGTACTTC.

The chain joins TRBV10-2 to TRBJ2-3; 13 positions agree with TRBD2. Germline V gives CDR1 WSHSY, CDR2 SAAADI. CDR3 size: 16 residues. V lost 2 bases to trimming and J lost 6 bases; unmatched junction nucleotides: 5. The DNA for the CDR3 is TGCGCCAGCAGTGAGGGACTAGCGGGAGTATTGGATACGCAGTATTTT. It codes for CASSEGLAGVLDTQYF.

In its sample, this clone was seen a few times. V gene TRBV19 combines with J gene TRBJ1-1; the D is unclear. The CDR3 has 13 amino acids. Per the germline V gene, CDR1 is LNHDA and CDR2 is SQIVND (reference sequence). V dropped 4 bases and J dropped 0 bases, with 6 bases sitting between them. Here the CDR3 reads CASSTSLNTEAFF. DNA of the CDR3: TGTGCCAGTAGTACGTCATTGAACACTGAAGCTTTCTTT.

This chain joins TRBV30 and TRBJ2-5, with D possibly called TRBD1 or TRBD2 (5 bases each). Germline CDR1 and CDR2: GTSNPN and SVGIG (reference sequence). The length of the CDR3 is 15 residues. V lost 1 base and J lost 2, with 14 bases in between. The chain's CDR3 is CAWSDMGRIQETQYF. For the CDR3, the DNA is TGTGCCTGGAGTGATATGGGACGGATTCAAGAGACCCAGTACTTC.

The gene calls are TRBV7-9 and TRBJ2-5, with 7 bases that match TRBD2. CDR1 and CDR2 (germline): SEHNR, FQNEAQ (reference sequence). V was pared by 5 bases and J by 1 base, with 4 bases of the junction left unmatched. This CDR3 has 14 residues. CDR3 residues: CASSPSGAQETQYF. The CDR3, as DNA: TGTGCCAGCAGCCCAAGCGGGGCCCAAGAGACCCAGTACTTC.

The chain couples TRBV9 to TRBJ1-2; no firm D call. Germline assignment: CDR1 SGDLS and CDR2 YYNGEE. This CDR3 spans 14 amino acids. Trimming left V 4 bases short and J 7 bases short, with 17 bases between. The CDR3: CASSLRTDLGGYTF. DNA of the CDR3: TGTGCCAGCAGCCTAAGGACGGATCTCGGTGGCTACACCTTC.

The chain recombines TRBV11-2 with TRBJ2-7, with a possible D match to TRBD2 (5 bases). Per the germline V gene, CDR1 is SGHAT and CDR2 is FQNNGV. V was trimmed by 1 base and J by 0 bases, leaving 13 bases between them. There are 16 residues in the CDR3. The CDR3 here is CASSLGAADSSYEQYF. The CDR3 DNA reads TGTGCCAGCAGCTTAGGCGCAGCGGACTCCTCCTACGAGCAGTACTTC.

The CDR3 DNA reads as TGTGCCAGCTCTCTCGGATACGGGAGGGCTGGGGCCAACGTCCTGACTTTC. Its protein product is CASSLGYGRAGANVLTF. The chain recombines TRBV27 with TRBJ2-6, with 8 positions matching TRBD2. V was pared by 8 bases and J by 2 bases, with 11 bases of the junction left unmatched. CDR1 and CDR2 (germline): MNHEY, SMNVEV (reference sequence). The length of the CDR3 is 17 residues.

This chain uses TRBV9 with TRBJ2-7; the match to TRBD2 covers 11 bases. The V gene's germline CDR1 is SGDLS and CDR2 YYNGEE. V was clipped by 4 bases and J by 7 bases; unmatched bases: 16. The CDR3 loop spans 17 amino acids. The CDR3 nucleotides read TGTGCCAGCAGCCCCCGCGGACTAGCGGGCCTCGGAGGGGAGCAGTACTTC. Protein sequence: CASSPRGLAGLGGEQYF. Based on the CDR3 plus reference TRBV9 and TRBJ2-7, the full variable domain is DSGVTQTPKHLITATGQRVTLRCSPRSGDLSVYWYQQSLDQGLQFLIQYYNGEERAKGNILERFSAQQFPDLHSELNLSSLELGDSALYFCASSPRGLAGLGGEQYFGPGTRLTVT.

This chain links TRBV21-1 with TRBJ2-3; TRBD2 is the table's D call, not checked against the DNA. TRBV21-1 is annotated as a pseudogene. The length of the CDR3 is 18 residues. The CDR3 bases are TGTGCCAGCAGCAACCAAAGCCCCACGGGGGTAAGCACAGATACGCAGTATTTT. This sequence encodes CASSNQSPTGVSTDTQYF.

This chain connects TRBV19 to TRBJ1-4, with TRBD1 as a possible D gene (6 bases). Germline V gene data show CDR1 as LNHDA and CDR2 as SQIVND (reference sequence). CDR3 length: 14 amino acids. Trimming pared 8 bases from V and 0 bases from J, leaving 10 bases between. The CDR3 DNA reads TGTGCCAGTTCCAGGACAGCAACTAATGAAAAACTGTTTTTT. Translated, it gives CASSRTATNEKLFF.

The chain combines TRBV4-2 with TRBJ2-2; a possible D gene is TRBD1 (6 bases). Germline V gene sequence: CDR1 LGHNA, CDR2 YNFKEQ. V was clipped by 0 bases and J by 5 bases, with 10 bases between them. The CDR3 sequence is 15 residues long. The CDR3 region is CASSQEAGVTGELFF. The CDR3 DNA reads as TGTGCCAGCAGCCAAGAGGCAGGGGTAACCGGGGAGCTGTTTTTT.